The next 3 T cell receptor beta chains were all read from a single sample in a study of long-term antiretroviral therapy in people with HIV. Assay version v3.0 of immunoSEQ was used, and it was run at survey level. Profiling relied on immunoSEQ multiplex PCR, and the TCRdb table lists in-frame clones only, not all of them. This sample has roughly 25,000 clones, with 85% found just once. Specimen: unsorted PBMCs, collected 2.3 years after starting antiretroviral therapy. The receptors stem from a man aged 40-55 years with HIV.

The chain carries TRBV19 and TRBJ2-2; D is unclear. The CDR3 spans 14 residues. Germline CDR1 LNHDA, CDR2 SQIVND (reference sequence). Trimming pared 1 base from V and 1 base from J, leaving 4 bases between. CDR3 sequence (DNA): TGTGCCAGTAGTATAGTAGAGAACACCGGGGAGCTGTTTTTT. Translated, it gives CASSIVENTGELFF.

This clone was counted only a few times. The chain couples TRBV7-7 to TRBJ1-2; 7 bases align to TRBD1. V gave up 5 bases and J gave up 6 bases; unmatched junction bases: 6. The CDR3 runs to 13 residues. Germline CDR1 and CDR2: SSHAT and FNYEAQ (reference sequence). The CDR3 loop reads CASSLDRADGYTF. In DNA form, the CDR3 reads TGTGCCAGCAGCCTAGACAGGGCGGATGGCTACACCTTC.

The chain is built from TRBV5-3 and TRBJ2-3; no definite D call. TRBV5-3 belongs to the ORF category, with a function that is uncertain. V lost 0 bases to trimming and J lost 4 bases, with 3 bases between them. The CDR3 spans 12 residues. Here the CDR3 DNA reads TGTGCCAGAAGCTTGGGGGCAGATACGCAGTATTTT. Its translation is CARSLGADTQYF.